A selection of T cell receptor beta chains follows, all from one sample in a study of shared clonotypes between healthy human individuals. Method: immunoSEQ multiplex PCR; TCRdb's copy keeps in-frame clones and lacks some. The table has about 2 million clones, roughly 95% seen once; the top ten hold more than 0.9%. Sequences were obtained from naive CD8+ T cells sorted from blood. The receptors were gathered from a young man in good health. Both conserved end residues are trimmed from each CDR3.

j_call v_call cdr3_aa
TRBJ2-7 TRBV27 ASSLQVLAPYEQY
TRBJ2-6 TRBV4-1 ASSRQDGVSGANVLT
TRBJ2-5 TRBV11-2 ASSPSLGSGETQY
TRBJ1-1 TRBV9 ASSVGGANTEAF
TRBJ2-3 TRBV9 ASSVVGTDTQY
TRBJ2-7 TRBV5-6 ASSLGGSPYEQY
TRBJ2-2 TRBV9 ASSVAGGELF
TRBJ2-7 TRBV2 ASRDVNQGAVTYEQY
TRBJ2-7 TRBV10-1 ASSESLEGTGVEQY
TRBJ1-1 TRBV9 ASSVGGRTEAF
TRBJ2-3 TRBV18 ASSGLNRGTDTQY
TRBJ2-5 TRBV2 ASSEWLAGGETQY
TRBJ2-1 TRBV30 AWNYLDRNEQF
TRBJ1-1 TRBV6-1 ASRSLVEAF
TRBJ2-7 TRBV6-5 ASSYSRGGYEQY
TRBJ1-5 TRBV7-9 ASSLGTGAPQPQH
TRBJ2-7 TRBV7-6 ASSPRTSGGYEQY
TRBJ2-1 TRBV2 ASSVASYNEQF
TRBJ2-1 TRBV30 AWGGGGYNEQF
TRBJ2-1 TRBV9 ASNLGTSSYNEQF
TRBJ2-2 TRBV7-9 ASSGRYRANTGELF
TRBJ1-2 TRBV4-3 ASSQDGIREGYT
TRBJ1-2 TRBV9 ASSVEPGGYT
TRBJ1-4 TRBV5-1 ARGPGHLGGEELF
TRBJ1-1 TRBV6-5 ASSYGWAGLNTEAF
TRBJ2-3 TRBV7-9 ASSLGGGGVISTDTQY
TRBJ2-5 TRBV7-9 ASSLVQGMGETQY
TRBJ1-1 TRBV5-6 ASSPDGDLNTEAF
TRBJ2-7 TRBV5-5 ASSPPGLAGPFSYEQY